The clone carrying this TCR beta chain was detected only a few times. The antigen is not known. The data are from a study of vaccination and CD4 T cells after COVID-19. At the level of the study: Post-COVID draws followed diagnosis by a median about 100 days (range 35 to 161). Overall study results and limits: Clonotypes reactive to SARS-CoV-2 had a median that went up from roughly 21 to 40, but not significantly.

The Oncomine TCR Beta short-read assay was what sequenced the DNA obtained from cultured CD4+ T cells. In this case, cultured CD4+ T cells provided the extracted genomic DNA. In TCRdb, the PCR reads were re-called with MiXCR into one record per CDR3 protein. The sample has 15,000 or so distinct CDR3 sequences, 30% to 45% seen once. Treatment given: roughly ten-day PBMC culture with coronavirus spike peptide pools or control peptides (ViraFEST assay). Sequencing input: cultured CD4+ T cells from blood. This clonotype was sampled from a human donor with COVID-19.

The CDR3, as DNA: TGTGCCAGCAGCCGGCTGACGGTTACCGGGGAGCTGTTTTTT. This encodes CASSRLTVTGELFF. The rearrangement links TRBV21-1 to TRBJ2-2. TRBV21-1 corresponds to a pseudogene. CDR3 length: 14 amino acids.